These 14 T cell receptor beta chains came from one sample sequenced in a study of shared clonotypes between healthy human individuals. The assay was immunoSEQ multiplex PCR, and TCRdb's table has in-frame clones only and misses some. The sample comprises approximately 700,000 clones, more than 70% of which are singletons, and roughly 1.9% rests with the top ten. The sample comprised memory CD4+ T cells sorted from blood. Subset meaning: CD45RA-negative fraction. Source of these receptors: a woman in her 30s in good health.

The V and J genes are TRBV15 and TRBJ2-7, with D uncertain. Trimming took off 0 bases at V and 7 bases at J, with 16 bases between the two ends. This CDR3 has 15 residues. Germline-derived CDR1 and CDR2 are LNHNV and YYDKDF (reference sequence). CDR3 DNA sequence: TGTGCCACCAGCAGAGATTTGGGCGGCTTCTGGGAGCAGTACTTC. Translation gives CATSRDLGGFWEQYF.

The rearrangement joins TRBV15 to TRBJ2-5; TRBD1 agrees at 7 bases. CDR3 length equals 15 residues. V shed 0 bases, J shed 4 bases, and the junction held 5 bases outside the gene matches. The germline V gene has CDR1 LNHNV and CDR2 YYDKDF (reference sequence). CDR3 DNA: TGTGCCACCAGCAGAGACAGAGGGGGCGGAGAGACCCAGTACTTC. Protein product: CATSRDRGGGETQYF.

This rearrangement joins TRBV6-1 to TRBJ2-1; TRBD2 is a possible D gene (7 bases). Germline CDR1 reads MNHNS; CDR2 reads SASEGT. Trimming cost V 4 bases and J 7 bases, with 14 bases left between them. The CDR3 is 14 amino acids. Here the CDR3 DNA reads TGTGCCAGCAGTGGGGGGGGCTTATGGAATGAGCAGTTCTTC. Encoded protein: CASSGGGLWNEQFF.

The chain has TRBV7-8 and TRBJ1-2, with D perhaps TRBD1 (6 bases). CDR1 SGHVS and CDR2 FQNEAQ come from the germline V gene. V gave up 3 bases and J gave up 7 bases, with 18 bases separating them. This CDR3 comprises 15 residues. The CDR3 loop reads CASSLLEGVSAGYTF. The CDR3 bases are TGTGCCAGCAGCTTGCTTGAGGGGGTTTCAGCTGGCTACACCTTC.

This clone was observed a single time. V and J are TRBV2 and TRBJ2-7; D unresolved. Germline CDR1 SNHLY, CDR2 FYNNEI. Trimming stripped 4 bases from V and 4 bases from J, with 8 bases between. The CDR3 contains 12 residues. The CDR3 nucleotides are TGTGCCAGCAGTGTGGAAGCTTACGAGCAGTACTTC. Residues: CASSVEAYEQYF.

The CDR3 DNA follows: TGTGCCAGTACCCCGAGGGTATCCGCGGGAATGCAGTATTTT. It translates to CASTPRVSAGMQYF. J is TRBJ2-3 and V is TRBV19, with a weak D call TRBD2 (6 bases). The CDR3 totals 14 residues. Looked up from germline, CDR1 is LNHDA and CDR2 is SQIVND (reference sequence). V lost 7 bases, J lost 11 bases, and 22 bases lay in between.

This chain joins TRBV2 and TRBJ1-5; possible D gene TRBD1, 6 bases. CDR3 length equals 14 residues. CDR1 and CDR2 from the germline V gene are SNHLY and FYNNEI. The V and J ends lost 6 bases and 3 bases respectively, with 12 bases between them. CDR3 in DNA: TGTGCCAGCAGCGCCCAGGGGCTCAATCAGCCCCAGCATTTT. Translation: CASSAQGLNQPQHF.

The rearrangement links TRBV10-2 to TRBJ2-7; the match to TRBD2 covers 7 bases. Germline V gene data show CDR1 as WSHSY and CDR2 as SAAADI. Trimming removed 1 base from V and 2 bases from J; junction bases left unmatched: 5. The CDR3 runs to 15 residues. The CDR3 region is CASSELVAGPYEQYF. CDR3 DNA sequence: TGCGCCAGCAGTGAGTTGGTAGCGGGCCCCTACGAGCAGTACTTC.

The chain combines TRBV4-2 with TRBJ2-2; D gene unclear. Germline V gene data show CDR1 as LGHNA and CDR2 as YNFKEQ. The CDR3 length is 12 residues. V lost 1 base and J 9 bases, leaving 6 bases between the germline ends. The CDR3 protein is CASSQVGWELFF. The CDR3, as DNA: TGTGCCAGCAGCCAAGTGGGCTGGGAGCTGTTTTTT.

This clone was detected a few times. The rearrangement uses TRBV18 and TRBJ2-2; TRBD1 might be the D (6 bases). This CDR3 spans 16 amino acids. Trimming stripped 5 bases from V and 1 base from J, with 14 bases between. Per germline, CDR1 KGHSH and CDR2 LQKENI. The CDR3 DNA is TGTGCCAGCTCAGTAGCCGTACAGGGGAACACCGGGGAGCTGTTTTTT. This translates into CASSVAVQGNTGELFF.

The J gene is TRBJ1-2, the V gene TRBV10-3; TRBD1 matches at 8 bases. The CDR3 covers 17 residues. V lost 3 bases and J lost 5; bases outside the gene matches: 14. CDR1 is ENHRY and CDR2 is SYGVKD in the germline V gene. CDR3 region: CAISEKIGQGLEYGYTF. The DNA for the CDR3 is TGTGCCATCAGTGAAAAGATAGGACAGGGATTGGAGTATGGCTACACCTTC.

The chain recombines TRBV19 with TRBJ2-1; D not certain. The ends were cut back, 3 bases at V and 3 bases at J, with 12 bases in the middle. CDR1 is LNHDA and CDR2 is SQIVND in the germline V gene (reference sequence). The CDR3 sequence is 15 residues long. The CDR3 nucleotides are TGTGCCAGTAGTATTCACAGAACTAACTACAATGAGCAGTTCTTC. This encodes CASSIHRTNYNEQFF.

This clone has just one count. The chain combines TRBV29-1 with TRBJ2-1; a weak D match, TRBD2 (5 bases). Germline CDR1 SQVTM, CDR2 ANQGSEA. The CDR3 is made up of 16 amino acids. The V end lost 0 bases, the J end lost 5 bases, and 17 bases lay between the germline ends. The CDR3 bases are TGCAGCGTTGAAGATCGGACGAGGGCTACAGACAATGAGCAGTTCTTC. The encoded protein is CSVEDRTRATDNEQFF.

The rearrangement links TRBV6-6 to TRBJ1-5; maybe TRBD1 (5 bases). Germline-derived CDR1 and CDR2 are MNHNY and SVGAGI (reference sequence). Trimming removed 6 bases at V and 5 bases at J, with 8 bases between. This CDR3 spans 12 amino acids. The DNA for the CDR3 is TGTGCCAGCAGGGGGGGTGATCAGCCCCAGCATTTT. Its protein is CASRGGDQPQHF.